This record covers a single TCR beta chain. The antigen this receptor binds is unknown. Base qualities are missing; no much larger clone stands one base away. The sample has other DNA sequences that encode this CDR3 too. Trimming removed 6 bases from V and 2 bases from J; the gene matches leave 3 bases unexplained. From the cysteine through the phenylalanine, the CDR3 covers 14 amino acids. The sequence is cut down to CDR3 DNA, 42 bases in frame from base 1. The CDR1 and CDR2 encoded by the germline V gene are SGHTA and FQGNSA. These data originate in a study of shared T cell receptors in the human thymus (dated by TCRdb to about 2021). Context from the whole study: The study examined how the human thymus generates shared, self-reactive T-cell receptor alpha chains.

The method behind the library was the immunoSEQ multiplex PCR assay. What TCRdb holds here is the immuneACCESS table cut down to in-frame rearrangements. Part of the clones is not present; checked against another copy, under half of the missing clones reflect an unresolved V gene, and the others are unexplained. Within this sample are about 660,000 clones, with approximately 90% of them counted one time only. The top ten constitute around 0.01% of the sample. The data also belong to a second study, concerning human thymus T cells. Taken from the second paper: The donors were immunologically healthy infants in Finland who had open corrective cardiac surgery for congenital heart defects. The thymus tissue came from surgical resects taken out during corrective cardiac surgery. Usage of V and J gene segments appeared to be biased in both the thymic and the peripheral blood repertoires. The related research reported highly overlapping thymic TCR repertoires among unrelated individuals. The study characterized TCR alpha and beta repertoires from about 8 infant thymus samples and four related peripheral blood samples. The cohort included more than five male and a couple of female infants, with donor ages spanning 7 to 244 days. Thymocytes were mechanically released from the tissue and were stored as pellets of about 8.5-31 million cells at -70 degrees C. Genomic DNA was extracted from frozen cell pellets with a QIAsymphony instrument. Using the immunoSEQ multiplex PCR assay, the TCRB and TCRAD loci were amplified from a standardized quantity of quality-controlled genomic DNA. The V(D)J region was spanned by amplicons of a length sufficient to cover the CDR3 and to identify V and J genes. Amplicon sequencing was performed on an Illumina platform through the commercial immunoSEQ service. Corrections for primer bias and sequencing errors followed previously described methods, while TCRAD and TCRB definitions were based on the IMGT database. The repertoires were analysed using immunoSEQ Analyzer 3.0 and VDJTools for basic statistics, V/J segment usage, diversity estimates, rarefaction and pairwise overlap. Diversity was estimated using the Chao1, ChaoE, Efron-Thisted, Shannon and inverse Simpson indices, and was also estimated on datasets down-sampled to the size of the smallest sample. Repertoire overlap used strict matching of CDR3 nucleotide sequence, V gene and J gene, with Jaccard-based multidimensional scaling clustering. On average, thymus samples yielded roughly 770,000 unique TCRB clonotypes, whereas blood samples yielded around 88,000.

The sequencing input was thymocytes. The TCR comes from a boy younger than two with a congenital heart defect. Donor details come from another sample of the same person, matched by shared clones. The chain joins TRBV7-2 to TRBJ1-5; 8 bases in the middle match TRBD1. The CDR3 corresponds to CASSSGQGNQPQHF. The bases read TGTGCCAGCAGTTCGGGACAGGGCAATCAGCCCCAGCATTTT.